This TCR beta chain was retrieved from a study of prognosis after radiotherapy for stage I lung cancer. Study summary: Patient ages ran from about 50 to 95, with a median of approximately 69 years, and the group had some 13 men and about 6 women.

The germline CDR1 and CDR2 sequences are MNHEY and SMNVEV (reference sequence). The trim removed 5 bases at V and 5 bases at J, leaving 6 bases unmatched. This CDR3 has 15 residues. By sample share, this clonotype is medium-sized. TCR beta CDR3 was amplified from genomic DNA by two-round multiplex PCR. First-round PCR employed TRBV- and TRBJ-specific primers for each gene. TCRdb recomputed calls from the multiplex PCR reads with MiXCR, one row per CDR3 protein. Altogether around 19,000 distinct CDR3 sequences are present, 40% to 55% being singletons, with the ten largest covering 32%. This sample comprised PBMCs, obtained before or after stereotactic body radiation therapy (not recorded which). This sequence originates from a donor older than 45 with non-small cell lung cancer. The rearrangement links TRBV27 to TRBJ1-6; 7 bases are shared with TRBD1. The CDR3 loop is CASSRGQVHNSPLHF. The CDR3 DNA sequence: TGTGCCAGCAGTAGAGGACAGGTCCATAATTCACCCCTCCACTTT.